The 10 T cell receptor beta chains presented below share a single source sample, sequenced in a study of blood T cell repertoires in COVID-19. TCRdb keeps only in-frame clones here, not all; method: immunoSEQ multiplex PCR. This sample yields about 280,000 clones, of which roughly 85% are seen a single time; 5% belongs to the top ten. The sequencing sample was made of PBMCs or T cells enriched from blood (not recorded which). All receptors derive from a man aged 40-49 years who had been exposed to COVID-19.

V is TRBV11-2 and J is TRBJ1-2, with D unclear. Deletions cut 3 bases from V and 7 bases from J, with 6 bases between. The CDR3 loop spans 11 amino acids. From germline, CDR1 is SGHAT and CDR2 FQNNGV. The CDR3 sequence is CASSFHFGYTF. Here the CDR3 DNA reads TGTGCCAGCAGCTTTCATTTTGGCTACACCTTC.

The CDR3, as DNA: TGTGCCAGCAGCGTTACGCCCGGGGGCAATCAGCCCCAGCATTTT. Translating gives CASSVTPGGNQPQHF. The rearrangement uses TRBV9 and TRBJ1-5; D remains unclear. Trimming took off 2 bases at V and 2 bases at J, with 11 bases between the two ends. This CDR3 is built from 15 residues. Per the germline V gene, CDR1 is SGDLS and CDR2 is YYNGEE.

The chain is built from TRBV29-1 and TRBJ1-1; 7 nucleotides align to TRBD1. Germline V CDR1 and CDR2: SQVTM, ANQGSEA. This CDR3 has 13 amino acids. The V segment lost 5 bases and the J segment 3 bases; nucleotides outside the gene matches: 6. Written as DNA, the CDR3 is TGCAGCGTTCGGTCGACAGGGTACACTGAAGCTTTCTTT. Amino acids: CSVRSTGYTEAFF.

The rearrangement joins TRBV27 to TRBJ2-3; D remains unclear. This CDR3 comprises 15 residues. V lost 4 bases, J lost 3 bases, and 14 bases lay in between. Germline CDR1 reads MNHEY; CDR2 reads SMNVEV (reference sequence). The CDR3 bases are TGTGCCAGCAGTTACGGTAGAGGAAAGACAGATACGCAGTATTTT. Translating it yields CASSYGRGKTDTQYF.

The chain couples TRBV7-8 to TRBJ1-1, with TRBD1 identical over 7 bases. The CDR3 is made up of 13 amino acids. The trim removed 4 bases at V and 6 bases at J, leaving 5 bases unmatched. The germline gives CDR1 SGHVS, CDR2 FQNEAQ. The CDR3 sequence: CASSSDRVSEAFF. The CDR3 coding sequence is TGTGCCAGCAGCTCCGACAGGGTATCTGAAGCTTTCTTT.

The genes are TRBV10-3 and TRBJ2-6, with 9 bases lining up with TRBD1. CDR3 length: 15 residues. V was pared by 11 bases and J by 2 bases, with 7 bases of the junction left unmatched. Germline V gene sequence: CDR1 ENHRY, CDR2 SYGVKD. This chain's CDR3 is CAGGTGTPGANVLTF. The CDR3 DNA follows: TGTGCCGGCGGGACAGGGACCCCTGGGGCCAACGTCCTGACTTTC.

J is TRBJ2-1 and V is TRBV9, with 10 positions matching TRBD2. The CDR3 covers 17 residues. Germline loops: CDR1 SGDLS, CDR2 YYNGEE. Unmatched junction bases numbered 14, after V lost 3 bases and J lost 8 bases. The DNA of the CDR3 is TGTGCCAGCAGCGGGGGAAAGCGACTAGCGGGCGGGGATGAGCAGTTCTTC. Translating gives CASSGGKRLAGGDEQFF.

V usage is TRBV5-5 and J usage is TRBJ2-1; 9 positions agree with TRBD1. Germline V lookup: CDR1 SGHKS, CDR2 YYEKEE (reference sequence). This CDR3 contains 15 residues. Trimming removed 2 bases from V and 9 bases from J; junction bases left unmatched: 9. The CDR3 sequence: CASSLDRGVLGEQFF. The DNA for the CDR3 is TGTGCCAGCAGCTTAGACAGGGGGGTGCTGGGTGAGCAGTTCTTC.

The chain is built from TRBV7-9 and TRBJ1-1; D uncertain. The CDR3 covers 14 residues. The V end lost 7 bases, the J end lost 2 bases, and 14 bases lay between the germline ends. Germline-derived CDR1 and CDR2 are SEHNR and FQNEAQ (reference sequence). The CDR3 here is CASMPARINTEAFF. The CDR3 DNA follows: TGTGCCAGCATGCCAGCTAGAATAAACACTGAAGCTTTCTTT.

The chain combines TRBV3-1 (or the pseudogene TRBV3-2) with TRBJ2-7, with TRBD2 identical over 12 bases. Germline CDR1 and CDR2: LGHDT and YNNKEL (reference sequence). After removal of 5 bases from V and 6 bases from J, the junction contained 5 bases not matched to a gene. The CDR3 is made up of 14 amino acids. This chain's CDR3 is CASSYGLAGSEQYF. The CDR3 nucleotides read TGTGCCAGCAGCTACGGACTAGCGGGATCCGAGCAGTACTTC.